This T cell receptor (beta chain) was documented in a study of blood T cell repertoires in COVID-19. Study in general: Both acute and convalescent COVID-19 samples were obtained from the United States, Italy and Spain.

Under the authors' procedure: The authors estimated nucleated cell counts from reference gene primer amplification. TCRdb's table, derived via immunoSEQ multiplex PCR, lists solely in-frame clones and lacks some. That table is the source of V, J and clone size, and D and trimming were worked out from the DNA. The table has approximately 82,000 clones, over 75% seen once; the top ten hold approximately 13%. The clonotype was recovered from a human donor in a cohort sampled during active COVID-19. The source material was peripheral blood.

The CDR3 sequence: CASPTSGPYEQYF. The CDR3 DNA is TGTGCCAGCCCGACTAGCGGGCCTTACGAGCAGTACTTC. The chain is built from TRBV9 and TRBJ2-7; 10 bases match TRBD2. Germline V gene lookup returns CDR1 SGDLS and CDR2 YYNGEE. V shed 7 bases and J 4 bases; nucleotides not matched to a gene: 5. The CDR3 has 13 residues. The variable domain in full, with the rest retrieved from reference TRBV9 and TRBJ2-7, is DSGVTQTPKHLITATGQRVTLRCSPRSGDLSVYWYQQSLDQGLQFLIQYYNGEERAKGNILERFSAQQFPDLHSELNLSSLELGDSALYFCASPTSGPYEQYFGPGTRLTVT.